Listed below are T cell receptor beta chains from one sample, sequenced in a study of T cell responses to AZD1222 COVID-19 vaccine. TCRdb's table, derived via immunoSEQ multiplex PCR, lists solely in-frame clones and lacks some. This table holds 150,000 or so clones, approximately 88% found once. Source: peripheral blood, taken on day 0 of AZD1222 vaccination. The source is an adult in good health. Each CDR3 is given with its conserved first and last residue. Size is omitted from some rows. Given values are once, few, many or a class for expanded clones.

V,size,CDR3
TRBV18,-,CASSPPRAGAGEQYF
TRBV18,-,CASSPIWGNQPQHF
TRBV28,once,CASSSYRASNQPQHF
TRBV5-1,-,CASSLGVLETQYF
TRBV9,-,CASSVLPGGETQYF
TRBV6-5,-,CASSYSGGLRTEAFF
TRBV5-4,once,CASSPNRADSPLHF
TRBV2,-,CASSVVDTQYF
TRBV9,-,CASSVGGDREKLFF
TRBV6-4,-,CASGHNNQSYSNQPQYF
TRBV2,-,CASISGATNEKLFF
TRBV19,-,CASSIAEAAEAFF
TRBV2,-,CASRDSSGNTIYF
TRBV6-2/TRBV6-3,-,CASSSHRDRLRAFF
TRBV18,-,CASSPGGTNEKLFF
TRBV4-3,-,CASSQDSVGIGRGYTF